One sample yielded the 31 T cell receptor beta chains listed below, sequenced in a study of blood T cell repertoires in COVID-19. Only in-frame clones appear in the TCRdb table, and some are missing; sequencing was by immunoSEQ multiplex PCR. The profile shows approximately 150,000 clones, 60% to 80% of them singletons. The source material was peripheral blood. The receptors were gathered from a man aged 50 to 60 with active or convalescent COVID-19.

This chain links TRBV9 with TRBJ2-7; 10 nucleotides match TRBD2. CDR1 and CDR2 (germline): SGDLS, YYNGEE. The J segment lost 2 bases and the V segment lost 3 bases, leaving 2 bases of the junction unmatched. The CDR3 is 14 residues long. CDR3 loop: CASSELAGAYEQYF. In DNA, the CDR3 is TGTGCCAGCAGCGAGCTAGCGGGAGCCTACGAGCAGTACTTC.

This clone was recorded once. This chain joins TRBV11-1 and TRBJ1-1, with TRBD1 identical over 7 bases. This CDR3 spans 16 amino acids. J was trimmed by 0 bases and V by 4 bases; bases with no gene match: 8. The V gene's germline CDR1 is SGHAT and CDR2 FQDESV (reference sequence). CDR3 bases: TGTGCCAGCAGCTCTTACAGGGGAGTCATGAACACTGAAGCTTTCTTT. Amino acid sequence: CASSSYRGVMNTEAFF.

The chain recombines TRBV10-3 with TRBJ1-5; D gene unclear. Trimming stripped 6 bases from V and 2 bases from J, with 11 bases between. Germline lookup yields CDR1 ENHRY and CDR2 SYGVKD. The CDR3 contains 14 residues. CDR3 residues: CAIRQQLGNQPQHF. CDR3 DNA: TGTGCCATCAGGCAACAGCTCGGCAATCAGCCCCAGCATTTT.

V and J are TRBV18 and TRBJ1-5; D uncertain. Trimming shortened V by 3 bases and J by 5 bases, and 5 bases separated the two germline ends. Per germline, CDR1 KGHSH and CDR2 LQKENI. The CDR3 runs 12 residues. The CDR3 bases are TGTGCCAGCTCACCGGGAGATCAGCCCCAGCATTTT. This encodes CASSPGDQPQHF.

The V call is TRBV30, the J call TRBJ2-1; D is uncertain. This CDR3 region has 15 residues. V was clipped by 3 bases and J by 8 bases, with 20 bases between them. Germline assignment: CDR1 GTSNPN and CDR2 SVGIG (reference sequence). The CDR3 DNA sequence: TGTGCCTGGAGCGTTCTTAGTACCCCCCCCCATGAGCAGTTCTTC. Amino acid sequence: CAWSVLSTPPHEQFF.

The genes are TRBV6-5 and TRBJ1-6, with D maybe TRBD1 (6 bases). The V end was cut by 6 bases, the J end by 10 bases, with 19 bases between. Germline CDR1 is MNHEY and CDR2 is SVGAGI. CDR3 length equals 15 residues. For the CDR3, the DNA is TGTGCCAGCAGCTCCCGGGAACCAGGGGTCTCACCCCTCCACTTT. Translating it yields CASSSREPGVSPLHF.

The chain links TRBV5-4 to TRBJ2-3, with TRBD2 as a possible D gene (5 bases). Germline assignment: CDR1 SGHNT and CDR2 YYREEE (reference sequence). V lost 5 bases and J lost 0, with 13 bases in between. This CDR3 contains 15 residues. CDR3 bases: TGTGCCAGCAGTCCTAGCATCTCTAGCACAGATACGCAGTATTTT. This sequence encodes CASSPSISSTDTQYF. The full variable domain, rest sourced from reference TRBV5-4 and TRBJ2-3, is ETGVTQSPTHLIKTRGQQVTLRCSSQSGHNTVSWYQQALGQGPQFIFQYYREEENGRGNFPPRFSGLQFPNYSSELNVNALELDDSALYLCASSPSISSTDTQYFGPGTRLTVL.

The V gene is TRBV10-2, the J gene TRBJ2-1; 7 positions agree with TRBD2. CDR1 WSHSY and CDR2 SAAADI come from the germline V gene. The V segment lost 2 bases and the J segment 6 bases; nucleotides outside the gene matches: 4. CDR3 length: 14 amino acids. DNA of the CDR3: TGCGCCAGCAGTGAGGAGCGGGAAGGCAATGAGCAGTTCTTC. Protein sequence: CASSEEREGNEQFF.

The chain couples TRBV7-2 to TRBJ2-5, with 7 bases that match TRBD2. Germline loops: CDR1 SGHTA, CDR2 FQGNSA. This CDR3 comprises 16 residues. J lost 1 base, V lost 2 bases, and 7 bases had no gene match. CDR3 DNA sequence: TGTGCCAGCAGCTTAAAGACCTCTAGCGGCCAAGAGACCCAGTACTTC. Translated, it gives CASSLKTSSGQETQYF.

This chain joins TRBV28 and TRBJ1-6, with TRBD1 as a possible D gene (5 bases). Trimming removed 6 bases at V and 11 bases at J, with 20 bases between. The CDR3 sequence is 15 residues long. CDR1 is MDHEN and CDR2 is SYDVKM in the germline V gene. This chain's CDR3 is CASRAIGGRWPPLHF. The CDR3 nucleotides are TGTGCCAGCAGAGCCATTGGGGGGAGATGGCCACCCCTCCACTTT.

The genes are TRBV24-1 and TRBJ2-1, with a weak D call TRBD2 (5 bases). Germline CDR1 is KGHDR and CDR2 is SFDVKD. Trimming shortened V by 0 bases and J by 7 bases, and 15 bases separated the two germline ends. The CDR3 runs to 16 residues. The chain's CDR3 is CATSDLAVASSNEQFF. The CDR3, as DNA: TGTGCCACCAGTGATTTGGCAGTCGCTAGCTCGAATGAGCAGTTCTTC.

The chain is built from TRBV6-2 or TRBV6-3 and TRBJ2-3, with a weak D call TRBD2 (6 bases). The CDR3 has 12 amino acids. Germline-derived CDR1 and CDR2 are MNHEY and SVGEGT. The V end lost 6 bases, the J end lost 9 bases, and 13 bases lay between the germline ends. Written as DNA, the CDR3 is TGTGCCAGCAGCAGGGACTTAGAGACGCAGTATTTT. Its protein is CASSRDLETQYF.

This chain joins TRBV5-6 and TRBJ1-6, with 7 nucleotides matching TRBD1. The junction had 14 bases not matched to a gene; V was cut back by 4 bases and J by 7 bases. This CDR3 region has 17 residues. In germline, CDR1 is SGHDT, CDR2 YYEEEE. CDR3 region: CASSPGDRVRFNSPLHF. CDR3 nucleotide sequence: TGTGCCAGCAGCCCCGGAGACAGGGTGCGTTTCAATTCACCCCTCCACTTT.

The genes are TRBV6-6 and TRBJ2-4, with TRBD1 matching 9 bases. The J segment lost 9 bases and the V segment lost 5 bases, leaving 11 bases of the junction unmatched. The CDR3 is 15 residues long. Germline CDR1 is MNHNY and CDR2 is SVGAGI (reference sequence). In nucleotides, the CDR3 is TGTGCCAGCAGTAAGACCGGGACAGGGAGTAGCATTCAGTACTTC. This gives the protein CASSKTGTGSSIQYF.

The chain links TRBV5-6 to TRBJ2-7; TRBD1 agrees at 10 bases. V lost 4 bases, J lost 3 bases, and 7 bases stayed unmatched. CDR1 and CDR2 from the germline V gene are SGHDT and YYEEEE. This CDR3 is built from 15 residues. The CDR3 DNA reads TGTGCCAGCAGCCCCGGGACAGGGGCTCACTACGAGCAGTACTTC. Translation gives CASSPGTGAHYEQYF. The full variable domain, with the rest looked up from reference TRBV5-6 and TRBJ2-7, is DAGVTQSPTHLIKTRGQQVTLRCSPKSGHDTVSWYQQALGQGPQFIFQYYEEEERQRGNFPDRFSGHQFPNYSSELNVNALLLGDSALYLCASSPGTGAHYEQYFGPGTRLTVT.

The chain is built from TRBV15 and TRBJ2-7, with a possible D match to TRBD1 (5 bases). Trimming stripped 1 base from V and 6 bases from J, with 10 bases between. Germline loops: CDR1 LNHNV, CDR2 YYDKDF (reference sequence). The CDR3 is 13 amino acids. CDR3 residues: CATSRGGQVEQYF. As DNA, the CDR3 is TGTGCCACCAGCAGAGGGGGCCAGGTCGAGCAGTACTTC.

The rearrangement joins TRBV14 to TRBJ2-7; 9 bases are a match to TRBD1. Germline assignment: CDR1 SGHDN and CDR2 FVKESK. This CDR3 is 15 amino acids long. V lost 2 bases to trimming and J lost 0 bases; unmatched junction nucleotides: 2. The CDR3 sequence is CASSQRTGASYEQYF. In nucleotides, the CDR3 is TGTGCCAGCAGCCAACGGACAGGGGCCTCCTACGAGCAGTACTTC.

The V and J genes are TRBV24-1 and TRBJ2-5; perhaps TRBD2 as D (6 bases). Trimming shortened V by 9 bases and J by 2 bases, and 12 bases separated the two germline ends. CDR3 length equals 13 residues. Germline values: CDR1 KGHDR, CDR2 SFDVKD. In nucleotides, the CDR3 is TGTGCCACCTCTAGGGACTGGCAAGAGACCCAGTACTTC. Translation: CATSRDWQETQYF.

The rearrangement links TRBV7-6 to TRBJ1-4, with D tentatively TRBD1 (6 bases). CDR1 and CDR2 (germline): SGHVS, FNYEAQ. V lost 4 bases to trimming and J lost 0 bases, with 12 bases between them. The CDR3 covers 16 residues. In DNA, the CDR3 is TGTGCCAGCAGCTACCAAAGGACAGCAACTAATGAAAAACTGTTTTTT. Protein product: CASSYQRTATNEKLFF.

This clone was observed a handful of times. This CDR3 reads CASRWGLDGYEQYF. In nucleotides, the CDR3 is TGCGCCAGCAGGTGGGGACTAGACGGCTACGAGCAGTACTTC. V gene TRBV5-1 combines with J gene TRBJ2-7; 8 bases match TRBD2. V was pared by 5 bases and J by 3 bases, with 7 bases of the junction left unmatched. The CDR3 is 14 residues long. Per the germline V gene, CDR1 is SGHRS and CDR2 is YFSETQ.

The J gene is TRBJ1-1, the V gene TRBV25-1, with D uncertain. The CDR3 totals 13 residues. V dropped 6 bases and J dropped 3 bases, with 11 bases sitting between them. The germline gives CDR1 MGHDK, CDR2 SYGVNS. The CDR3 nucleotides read TGTGCCAGCAGCGAGTTAGCTGACACTGAAGCTTTCTTT. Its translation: CASSELADTEAFF.

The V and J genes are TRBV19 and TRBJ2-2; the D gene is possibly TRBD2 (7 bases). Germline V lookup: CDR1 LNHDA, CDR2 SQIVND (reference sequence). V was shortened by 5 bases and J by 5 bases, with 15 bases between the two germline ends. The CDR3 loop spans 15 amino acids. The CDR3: CASSSDRAGTGELFF. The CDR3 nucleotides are TGTGCCAGTAGTTCGGACAGAGCGGGGACCGGGGAGCTGTTTTTT.

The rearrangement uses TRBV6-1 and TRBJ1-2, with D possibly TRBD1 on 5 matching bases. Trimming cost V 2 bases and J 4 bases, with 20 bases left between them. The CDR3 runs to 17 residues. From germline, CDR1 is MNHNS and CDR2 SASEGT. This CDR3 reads CASSELWSGGGIYGYTF. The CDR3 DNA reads TGTGCCAGCAGTGAATTGTGGTCGGGGGGGGGTATCTATGGCTACACCTTC.

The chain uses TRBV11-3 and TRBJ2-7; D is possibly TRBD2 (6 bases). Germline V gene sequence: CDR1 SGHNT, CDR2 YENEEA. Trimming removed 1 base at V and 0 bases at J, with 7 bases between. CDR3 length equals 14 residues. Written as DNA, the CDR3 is TGTGCCAGCAGCTTAGGCGGGACCTCCTACGAGCAGTACTTC. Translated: CASSLGGTSYEQYF.

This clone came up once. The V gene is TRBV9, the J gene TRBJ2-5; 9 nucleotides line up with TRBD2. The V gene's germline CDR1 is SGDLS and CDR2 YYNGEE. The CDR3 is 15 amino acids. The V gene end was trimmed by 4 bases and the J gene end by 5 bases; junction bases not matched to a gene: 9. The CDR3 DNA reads TGTGCCAGCAGCTCCCGGGCGGGAGGGGAGGAGACCCAGTACTTC. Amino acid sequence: CASSSRAGGEETQYF.

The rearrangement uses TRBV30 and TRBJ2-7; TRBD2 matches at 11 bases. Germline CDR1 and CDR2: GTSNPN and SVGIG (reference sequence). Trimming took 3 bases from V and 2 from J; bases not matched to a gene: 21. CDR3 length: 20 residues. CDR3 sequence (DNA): TGTGCCTGGAGCCGGGACTCCCATTGGGCTAGCGGGAGGCCAACCTACGAGCAGTACTTC. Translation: CAWSRDSHWASGRPTYEQYF.

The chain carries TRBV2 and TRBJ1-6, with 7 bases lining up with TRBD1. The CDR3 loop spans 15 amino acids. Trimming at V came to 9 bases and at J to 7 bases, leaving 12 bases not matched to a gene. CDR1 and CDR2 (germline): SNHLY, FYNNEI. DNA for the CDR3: TGTGCCAGGAGTCTCTCGAACAGGGGAAATTCACCCCTCCACTTT. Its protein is CARSLSNRGNSPLHF.

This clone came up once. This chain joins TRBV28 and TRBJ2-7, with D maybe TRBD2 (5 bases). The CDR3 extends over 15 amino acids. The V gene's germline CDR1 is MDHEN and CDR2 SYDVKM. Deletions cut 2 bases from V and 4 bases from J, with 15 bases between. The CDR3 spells CASSLVRTGRYEQYF. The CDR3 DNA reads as TGTGCCAGCAGTTTAGTAAGGACTGGTAGGTACGAGCAGTACTTC.

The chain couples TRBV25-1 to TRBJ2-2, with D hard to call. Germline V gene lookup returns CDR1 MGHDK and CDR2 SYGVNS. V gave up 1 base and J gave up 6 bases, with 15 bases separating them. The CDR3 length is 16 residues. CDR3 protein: CASSESWAPSAGELFF. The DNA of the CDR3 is TGTGCCAGCAGTGAATCCTGGGCCCCGAGTGCCGGGGAGCTGTTTTTT. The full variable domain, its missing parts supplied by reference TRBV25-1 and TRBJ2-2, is EADIYQTPRYLVIGTGKKITLECSQTMGHDKMYWYQQDPGMELHLIHYSYGVNSTEKGDLSSESTVSRIRTEHFPLTLESARPSHTSQYLCASSESWAPSAGELFFGEGSRLTVL.

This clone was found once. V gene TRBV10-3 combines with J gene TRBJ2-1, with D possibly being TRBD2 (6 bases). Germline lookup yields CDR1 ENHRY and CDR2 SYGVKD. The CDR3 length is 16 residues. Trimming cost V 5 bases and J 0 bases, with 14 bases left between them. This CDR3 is CAISSSGGVSYNEQFF. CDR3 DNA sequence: TGTGCCATCAGTTCCTCCGGGGGTGTCTCCTACAATGAGCAGTTCTTC.

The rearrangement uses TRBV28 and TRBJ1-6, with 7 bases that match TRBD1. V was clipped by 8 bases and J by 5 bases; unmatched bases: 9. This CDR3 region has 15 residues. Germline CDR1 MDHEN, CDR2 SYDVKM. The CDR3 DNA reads TGTGCCAGCTTTGACAGGGAACCCCATAATTCACCCCTCCACTTT. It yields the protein CASFDREPHNSPLHF.